A selection of T cell receptor beta chains follows, all from one sample in a study of shared clonotypes between healthy human individuals. Profiling relied on immunoSEQ multiplex PCR, and the TCRdb table lists in-frame clones only, not all of them. The sample records nearly 600,000 clones, over 95% being singletons. Material for sequencing was naive CD8+ T cells sorted from blood. Source of these receptors: a woman under 40 in good health. The CDR3 runs from the conserved cysteine through the conserved F or W. Clone size is stated in some rows and not others, as once, few, many or a class when expanded.

j_call	clone_size	v_call	cdr3_aa
TRBJ1-3	-	TRBV5-4	CEGNTIYF
TRBJ2-7	-	TRBV28	CASSLSASPYEQYF
TRBJ2-2	-	TRBV5-1	CASSTRTGELFF
TRBJ2-7	-	TRBV7-2	CASSFRDRVFGGEQYF
TRBJ1-4	-	TRBV7-9	CASSRNEKLFF
TRBJ2-3	few	TRBV13	CASSYETGEGGGTDTQYF
TRBJ2-1	-	TRBV2	CASTMTSGDNEQFF
TRBJ1-1	-	TRBV5-4	CASSSWTGGLGAFF
TRBJ2-1	-	TRBV9	CASSELALGSYNEQFF
TRBJ2-7	-	TRBV28	CASSLTTGIGGLEQYF
TRBJ2-3	once	TRBV27	CASRELVLGTDTQYF
TRBJ2-2	-	TRBV6-5	CASSYDNTGTGELFF
TRBJ2-1	-	TRBV7-8	CASSLGQGNNEQFF
TRBJ2-2	-	TRBV5-4	CASSLGGLAGAEVGELFF
TRBJ1-1	-	TRBV7-9	CASSWTGNTEAFF
TRBJ2-7	-	TRBV27	CASSLGGTRPWEQYF
TRBJ2-1	-	TRBV28	CASSLRPGLDEQFF
TRBJ1-5	few	TRBV30	CAWKIGEGNQPQHF
TRBJ2-1	-	TRBV19	CASSVAGGIYNEQFF
TRBJ2-3	once	TRBV27	CASSLWQGHTDTQYF
TRBJ2-3	-	TRBV2	CASGMRLTGTDTQYF